This entry lists 31 T cell receptor beta chains sequenced from one sample in a study of cytomegalovirus exposure and HLA in healthy donors. Method: immunoSEQ multiplex PCR; TCRdb's copy keeps in-frame clones and lacks some. The sample consists of about 160,000 clones, less than 90% of them appearing once. Material for sequencing was PBMCs. These receptors originate from a woman between 18 and 30 years old in good health and CMV-seronegative.

The chain joins TRBV6-5 to TRBJ1-1; possible D gene TRBD1, 6 bases. The CDR3 has 11 amino acids. Trimming removed 6 bases at V and 8 bases at J, with 10 bases between. CDR1 is MNHEY, CDR2 SVGAGI, per germline. This chain's CDR3 is CASRLRGEAFF. In nucleotides, the CDR3 is TGTGCCAGCAGATTGAGGGGGGAAGCTTTCTTT.

The chain carries TRBV5-8 and TRBJ1-2, with D tentatively TRBD1 (5 bases). The CDR3 runs to 14 residues. The germline CDR1 and CDR2 sequences are SGHTS and YDEGEE. V lost 0 bases and J 5 bases, leaving 11 bases between the germline ends. CDR3 in amino acids: CASSLEGEDYGYTF. The CDR3, as DNA: TGTGCCAGCAGCTTGGAAGGGGAGGATTATGGCTACACCTTC.

CDR3 residues: CASSETGVGQPQHF. In nucleotides, the CDR3 is TGCGCCAGCAGCGAGACAGGGGTGGGTCAGCCCCAGCATTTT. The chain has TRBV5-1 and TRBJ1-5, with 8 bases lining up with TRBD1. The V and J ends lost 4 bases and 6 bases, in that order; junction bases with no gene match: 6. Per germline, CDR1 SGHRS and CDR2 YFSETQ. CDR3 length equals 14 residues.

The chain combines TRBV10-3 with TRBJ1-2, with TRBD1 matching over 9 bases. The CDR3 spans 11 residues. With V trimmed by 10 bases and J by 6 bases, 3 bases remained unmatched. Germline V gene sequence: CDR1 ENHRY, CDR2 SYGVKD. The CDR3 DNA sequence: TGTGCCACCGGGACAGGGCATGGCTACACCTTC. Translating gives CATGTGHGYTF.

This sequence joins TRBV2 and TRBJ2-7; D not certain. Germline V gene sequence: CDR1 SNHLY, CDR2 FYNNEI. The germline V and J ends were trimmed by 2 bases and 0 bases, with 5 bases remaining between them. The CDR3 is made up of 13 amino acids. The CDR3 here is CASSEIYSYEQYF. DNA of the CDR3: TGTGCCAGCAGTGAAATCTACTCCTACGAGCAGTACTTC.

The chain carries TRBV19 and TRBJ1-5; 9 nucleotides line up with TRBD1. The CDR3 covers 15 residues. CDR1 and CDR2 from the germline V gene are LNHDA and SQIVND (reference sequence). Trimming cost V 6 bases and J 2 bases; bases outside gene matches: 5. The CDR3 nucleotides read TGTGCCAGTAGCCGGGACAGGGTAGGCAATCAGCCCCAGCATTTT. It codes for CASSRDRVGNQPQHF.

The chain combines TRBV7-2 with TRBJ2-5, with 7 bases identical to TRBD2. The CDR3 has 15 amino acids. Germline CDR1 SGHTA, CDR2 FQGNSA. V gave up 2 bases and J gave up 1 base; unmatched junction bases: 4. This CDR3 reads CASSLLGEGQETQYF. The CDR3 DNA reads TGTGCCAGCAGCTTATTGGGGGAGGGCCAAGAGACCCAGTACTTC.

The chain links TRBV4-1 to TRBJ2-1, with TRBD2 as a possible D gene (5 bases). With 1 base removed from V and 6 bases from J, the gap between germline ends came to 10 bases. Germline CDR1 MGHRA, CDR2 YSYEKL. The CDR3 contains 14 residues. This CDR3 is CASSQVGDLNEQFF. DNA of the CDR3: TGCGCCAGCAGCCAAGTCGGGGATCTCAATGAGCAGTTCTTC.

The V and J genes are TRBV19 and TRBJ2-5, with no clear D. The CDR3 has 14 amino acids. Germline V CDR1 and CDR2: LNHDA, SQIVND (reference sequence). V was trimmed by 1 base and J by 5 bases, leaving 11 bases between them. CDR3 sequence (DNA): TGTGCCAGTAGTATAGGGCCTAGATGGGAGACCCAGTACTTC. As protein: CASSIGPRWETQYF.

This clone was seen a single time. The chain links TRBV27 to TRBJ2-7, with 11 bases identical to TRBD2. Germline V gene data show CDR1 as MNHEY and CDR2 as SMNVEV (reference sequence). The CDR3 consists of 15 residues. V lost 5 bases, J lost 2 bases, and 5 bases stayed unmatched. The CDR3 loop is CASSLRTSGPYEQYF. CDR3 in DNA: TGTGCCAGCAGTCTTAGGACTAGCGGGCCCTACGAGCAGTACTTC.

The chain employs TRBV6-1 and TRBJ2-7; 8 bases are shared with TRBD1. The V segment lost 5 bases and the J segment 6 bases; nucleotides outside the gene matches: 9. The CDR3 covers 14 residues. CDR1 and CDR2 (germline): MNHNS, SASEGT. The CDR3 is CASSPGQGRAEQYF. The CDR3, as DNA: TGTGCCAGCAGTCCCGGACAGGGAAGAGCCGAGCAGTACTTC.

This chain links TRBV29-1 with TRBJ2-1; possibly TRBD2 for D (6 bases). This CDR3 comprises 14 residues. Deletions cut 4 bases from V and 7 bases from J, with 17 bases between. From germline, CDR1 is SQVTM and CDR2 ANQGSEA. This chain's CDR3 is CSVVLGRGRNEQFF. CDR3 sequence (DNA): TGCAGCGTTGTGTTGGGGCGTGGGAGGAATGAGCAGTTCTTC.

The rearrangement uses TRBV19 and TRBJ1-5; D remains ambiguous. The CDR3 consists of 15 residues. Germline CDR1 reads LNHDA; CDR2 reads SQIVND (reference sequence). With 3 bases removed from V and 1 base from J, the gap between germline ends came to 10 bases. The chain's CDR3 is CASSISGGSNQPQHF. CDR3 in DNA: TGTGCCAGTAGTATCAGTGGAGGGAGCAATCAGCCCCAGCATTTT.

The genes are TRBV7-2 and TRBJ2-5; TRBD2 aligns across 9 bases. There are 14 residues in the CDR3. V gave up 5 bases and J gave up 6 bases; unmatched junction bases: 7. Germline V gene sequence: CDR1 SGHTA, CDR2 FQGNSA. CDR3 DNA: TGTGCCAGCAGCGGATCGGGACTAGCTAAGACCCAGTACTTC. Its protein product is CASSGSGLAKTQYF.

This chain connects TRBV30 to TRBJ1-4; tentative D call: TRBD1 (6 bases). Trimming took 0 bases from V and 5 from J, leaving 22 bases between them. In germline, CDR1 is GTSNPN, CDR2 SVGIG (reference sequence). CDR3 length: 18 amino acids. CDR3 sequence (DNA): TGTGCCTGGAGTGTATCCCATTCGCCCAGGGGCGTGAATGAAAAACTGTTTTTT. Its protein is CAWSVSHSPRGVNEKLFF.

The rearrangement joins TRBV21-1 to TRBJ1-2; TRBD1 is taken as the D call from the table, unchecked against the DNA. TRBV21-1 is annotated as a pseudogene. This CDR3 contains 15 residues. The CDR3 here is CASSKPGQTNYGYTF. The DNA for the CDR3 is TGTGCCAGCAGCAAGCCGGGACAAACTAACTATGGCTACACCTTC.

The CDR3 loop reads CASSLTRSTPGNTIYF. DNA of the CDR3: TGTGCCAGCAGTCTAACCAGGTCCACGCCGGGAAACACCATATATTTT. The chain uses TRBV7-2 and TRBJ1-3; D is ambiguous. Germline CDR1 is SGHTA and CDR2 is FQGNSA. This CDR3 is built from 16 residues. V was trimmed by 6 bases and J by 4 bases, leaving 19 bases between them.

This chain connects TRBV27 to TRBJ1-2; D gene uncertain. The CDR3 covers 15 residues. Deletions cut 4 bases from V and 2 bases from J, with 14 bases between. Germline V lookup: CDR1 MNHEY, CDR2 SMNVEV (reference sequence). The CDR3 DNA follows: TGTGCCAGCAGTTGGAGCGAGGCTCCAAACTATGGCTACACCTTC. Translated, it gives CASSWSEAPNYGYTF.

The gene calls are TRBV2 and TRBJ2-2; D is perhaps TRBD2 (6 bases). Germline CDR1 and CDR2: SNHLY and FYNNEI. Trimming pared 7 bases from V and 6 bases from J, leaving 9 bases between. This CDR3 is 12 amino acids long. This CDR3 is CASTGEAGELFF. CDR3 sequence (DNA): TGTGCCAGCACGGGGGAGGCCGGGGAGCTGTTTTTT.

The chain is built from TRBV19 and TRBJ2-3; 10 bases map to TRBD2. The V segment lost 1 base and the J segment 4 bases; nucleotides outside the gene matches: 8. This CDR3 region has 17 residues. In germline, CDR1 is LNHDA, CDR2 SQIVND (reference sequence). The CDR3 nucleotides are TGTGCCAGTAGTATAGGAACGGAGCGGGGGGGCCCAGATACGCAGTATTTT. Protein sequence: CASSIGTERGGPDTQYF.

The V gene is TRBV6-6, the J gene TRBJ1-2, with 7 bases identical to TRBD1. Per the germline V gene, CDR1 is MNHNY and CDR2 is SVGAGI (reference sequence). With V trimmed by 2 bases and J by 8 bases, 5 bases remained unmatched. CDR3 size: 13 residues. The CDR3 nucleotides are TGTGCCAGCAGTTACGAGGGGGCCGGAGGCTACACCTTC. It is translated as CASSYEGAGGYTF.

V and J are TRBV10-2 and TRBJ1-4, with a possible D match to TRBD1 (6 bases). V lost 5 bases and J 4 bases, leaving 14 bases between the germline ends. CDR3 length: 15 residues. Germline V gives CDR1 WSHSY, CDR2 SAAADI. The CDR3 region is CASSQLGQNNEKLFF. CDR3 in DNA: TGCGCCAGCAGTCAGTTGGGACAAAATAATGAAAAACTGTTTTTT.

This rearrangement joins TRBV5-8 to TRBJ1-1, with D perhaps matching TRBD1 (6 bases). With 5 bases removed from V and 0 bases from J, the gap between germline ends came to 17 bases. The CDR3 has 16 amino acids. The germline CDR1 and CDR2 sequences are SGHTS and YDEGEE. The CDR3 here is CASRDRQVLMNTEAFF. In DNA, the CDR3 is TGTGCCAGCAGGGATCGACAGGTCCTTATGAACACTGAAGCTTTCTTT.

This sequence joins TRBV9 and TRBJ1-3; no firm D call. Looked up from germline, CDR1 is SGDLS and CDR2 is YYNGEE. V was clipped by 0 bases and J by 4 bases, with 8 bases between them. The CDR3 is 14 amino acids. The DNA of the CDR3 is TGTGCCAGCAGCGTAGCTGAGTCCGGAAACACCATATATTTT. The encoded protein is CASSVAESGNTIYF. The full variable domain, in which reference TRBV9 and TRBJ1-3 provide the parts outside the CDR3, is DSGVTQTPKHLITATGQRVTLRCSPRSGDLSVYWYQQSLDQGLQFLIQYYNGEERAKGNILERFSAQQFPDLHSELNLSSLELGDSALYFCASSVAESGNTIYFGEGSWLTVV.

The chain uses TRBV7-8 and TRBJ2-1; D is possibly TRBD1 (5 bases). Per germline, CDR1 SGHVS and CDR2 FQNEAQ. CDR3 length equals 17 residues. V was cut by 4 bases and J by 2 bases, with 18 bases left in between. The CDR3 loop reads CASSSRKGLPPYNEQFF. The CDR3 DNA follows: TGTGCCAGCAGCTCCAGGAAGGGGCTCCCTCCCTACAATGAGCAGTTCTTC.

This chain links TRBV19 with TRBJ1-1; D is undetermined. The CDR3 is 14 amino acids. Germline lookup yields CDR1 LNHDA and CDR2 SQIVND (reference sequence). V gave up 3 bases and J gave up 6 bases, with 14 bases separating them. The CDR3 here is CASSMATAIAEAFF. DNA for the CDR3: TGTGCCAGTAGTATGGCGACTGCGATCGCTGAAGCTTTCTTT.

This chain links TRBV4-3 with TRBJ2-7; 8 nucleotides line up with TRBD2. The germline V gene encodes CDR1 LGHNA and CDR2 YSLEER. The CDR3 runs 13 residues. The trim removed 4 bases at V and 3 bases at J, leaving 2 bases unmatched. The CDR3 DNA reads TGCGCCAGCAGCCCGGGAGGGGGCTACGAGCAGTACTTC. Translated: CASSPGGGYEQYF.

The V gene is TRBV5-1, the J gene TRBJ2-6, with D hard to call. The CDR3 runs to 15 residues. The V gene's germline CDR1 is SGHRS and CDR2 YFSETQ. V gave up 1 base and J gave up 2 bases, with 7 bases separating them. The DNA of the CDR3 is TGCGCCAGCAGCTTGATGGGCACTGGGGCCAACGTCCTGACTTTC. As protein: CASSLMGTGANVLTF. The full variable domain, with the rest looked up from reference TRBV5-1 and TRBJ2-6, is KAGVTQTPRYLIKTRGQQVTLSCSPISGHRSVSWYQQTPGQGLQFLFEYFSETQRNKGNFPGRFSGRQFSNSRSEMNVSTLELGDSALYLCASSLMGTGANVLTFGAGSRLTVL.

This chain links TRBV4-1 with TRBJ1-2; 10 bases are a match to TRBD1. This CDR3 is 15 amino acids long. Trimming cost V 1 base and J 4 bases; bases outside gene matches: 3. CDR1 MGHRA and CDR2 YSYEKL come from the germline V gene. CDR3 DNA: TGCGCCAGCAGCCAAGCGGACAGGGGGAGCTATGGCTACACCTTC. This codes for CASSQADRGSYGYTF.

V usage is TRBV6-1 and J usage is TRBJ1-3; tentatively, D is TRBD1 (5 bases). Germline V gene data show CDR1 as MNHNS and CDR2 as SASEGT. The CDR3 length is 15 residues. The V end was cut by 1 base, the J end by 4 bases, with 11 bases between. The CDR3 region is CASSEVGARGNTIYF. As DNA, the CDR3 is TGTGCCAGCAGTGAAGTAGGGGCCAGGGGAAACACCATATATTTT.

The rearrangement joins TRBV18 to TRBJ1-1; D not certain. This CDR3 has 14 residues. Germline V gene data show CDR1 as KGHSH and CDR2 as LQKENI. The germline V and J ends were trimmed by 6 bases and 5 bases, with 16 bases remaining between them. In DNA form, the CDR3 reads TGTGCCAGCTCTCTCGGAAATGGGAGGACTGAAGCTTTCTTT. Protein: CASSLGNGRTEAFF. The entire variable domain, with the rest obtained from reference TRBV18 and TRBJ1-1, is as follows: NAGVMQNPRHLVRRRGQEARLRCSPMKGHSHVYWYRQLPEEGLKFMVYLQKENIIDESGMPKERFSAEFPKEGPSILRIQQVVRGDSAAYFCASSLGNGRTEAFFGQGTRLTVV.